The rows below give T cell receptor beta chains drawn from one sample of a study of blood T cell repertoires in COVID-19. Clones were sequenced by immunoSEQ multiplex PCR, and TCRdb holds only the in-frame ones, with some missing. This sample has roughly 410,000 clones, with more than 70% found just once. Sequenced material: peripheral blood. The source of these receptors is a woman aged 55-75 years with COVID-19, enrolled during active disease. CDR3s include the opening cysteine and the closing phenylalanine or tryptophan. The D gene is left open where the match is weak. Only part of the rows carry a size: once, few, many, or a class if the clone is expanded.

CDR3: CASGYDGFSSPLHF
DNA: TGTGCCAGCGGTTACGACGGCTTTAGCTCACCCCTCCACTTT
J: TRBJ1-6
V: TRBV27
D: -
size: -

CDR3: CASSIGHNQPQHF
DNA: TGTGCCAGTAGTATAGGGCACAATCAGCCCCAGCATTTT
J: TRBJ1-5
V: TRBV19
D: -
size: -

CDR3: CASSQGWSEATTIYEQYF
DNA: TGCGCCAGCAGCCAAGGCTGGTCAGAGGCCACGACCATCTACGAGCAGTACTTC
J: TRBJ2-7
V: TRBV4-1
D: -
size: -

CDR3: CASTRQGRKTEAFF
DNA: TGTGCCAGCACTAGACAGGGCCGGAAAACTGAAGCTTTCTTT
J: TRBJ1-1
V: TRBV2
D: TRBD1
size: -

CDR3: CASSSRRAPYYGYTF
DNA: TGTGCCAGTAGTTCCAGGAGGGCCCCTTACTATGGCTACACCTTC
J: TRBJ1-2
V: TRBV19
D: -
size: once

CDR3: CASSHVSYEQYF
DNA: TGTGCCAGCAGCCACGTGAGCTACGAGCAGTACTTC
J: TRBJ2-7
V: TRBV3-1/TRBV3-2
D: -
size: -

CDR3: CATSREGPAPLAKNIQYF
DNA: TGTGCCACCAGCAGAGAGGGGCCGGCGCCCCTAGCCAAAAACATTCAGTACTTC
J: TRBJ2-4
V: TRBV15
D: -
size: -

CDR3: CASMDRVGRQPQHF
DNA: TGTGCCAGTATGGACAGGGTGGGAAGGCAGCCCCAGCATTTT
J: TRBJ1-5
V: TRBV19
D: TRBD1
size: -

CDR3: CASSPTATNYGYTF
DNA: TGTGCCAGTAGCCCGACAGCTACTAACTATGGCTACACCTTC
J: TRBJ1-2
V: TRBV19
D: -
size: -

CDR3: CASRLAFNEQYF
DNA: TGTGCCAGCAGACTAGCGTTCAACGAGCAGTACTTC
J: TRBJ2-7
V: TRBV2
D: TRBD2
size: -

CDR3: CASSDSRGQGIPEAFF
DNA: TGTGCCAGCAGTGACAGCCGAGGACAGGGTATCCCTGAAGCTTTCTTT
J: TRBJ1-1
V: TRBV2
D: TRBD1
size: -

CDR3: CATSSRAGKGEAFF
DNA: TGTGCCACCAGCTCAAGGGCAGGGAAGGGTGAAGCTTTCTTT
J: TRBJ1-1
V: TRBV15
D: -
size: -

CDR3: CASSQEGAGAPPDTQYF
DNA: TGCGCCAGCAGCCAAGAAGGAGCGGGGGCCCCACCAGATACGCAGTATTTT
J: TRBJ2-3
V: TRBV4-1
D: TRBD2
size: -

CDR3: CASSPGSGNQPQHF
DNA: TGTGCCAGCTCACCCGGGTCCGGCAATCAGCCCCAGCATTTT
J: TRBJ1-5
V: TRBV18
D: -
size: -

CDR3: CASSLEGAYGYTF
DNA: TGTGCCAGCAGCCTTGAGGGGGCATATGGCTACACCTTC
J: TRBJ1-2
V: TRBV6-5
D: TRBD1
size: once

CDR3: CATDPIRDRSSTDTQYF
DNA: TGTGCCACCGACCCTATAAGGGACAGGAGTTCCACAGATACGCAGTATTTT
J: TRBJ2-3
V: TRBV7-9
D: TRBD1
size: -

CDR3: CASILGRAGELFF
DNA: TGTGCCAGCATCCTTGGTCGGGCCGGGGAGCTGTTTTTT
J: TRBJ2-2
V: TRBV12-3/TRBV12-4
D: -
size: -

CDR3: CARRPGGRGGGVTGELFF
DNA: TGTGCCCGCCGCCCCGGGGGGCGGGGGGGCGGTGTGACCGGGGAGCTGTTTTTT
J: TRBJ2-2
V: TRBV11-2
D: TRBD2
size: -

CDR3: CASSSFSTGSSEQYF
DNA: TGTGCCAGCAGCTCCTTTTCGACAGGTTCTTCCGAGCAGTACTTC
J: TRBJ2-7
V: TRBV7-2
D: -
size: -

CDR3: CASTVGQGSFEQYF
DNA: TGTGCCAGCACCGTGGGGCAGGGCAGCTTCGAGCAGTACTTC
J: TRBJ2-7
V: TRBV28
D: -
size: -